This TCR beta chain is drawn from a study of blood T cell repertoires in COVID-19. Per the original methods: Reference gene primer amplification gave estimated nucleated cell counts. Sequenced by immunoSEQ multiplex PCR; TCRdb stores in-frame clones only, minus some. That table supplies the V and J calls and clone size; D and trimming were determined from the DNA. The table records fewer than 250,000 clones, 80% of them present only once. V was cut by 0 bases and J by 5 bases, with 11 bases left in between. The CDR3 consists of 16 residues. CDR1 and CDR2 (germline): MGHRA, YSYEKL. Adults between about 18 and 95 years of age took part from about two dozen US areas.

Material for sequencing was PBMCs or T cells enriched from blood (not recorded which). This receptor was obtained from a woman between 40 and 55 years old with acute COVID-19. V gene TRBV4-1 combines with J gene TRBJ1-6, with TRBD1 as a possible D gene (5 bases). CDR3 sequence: CASSQDFGGNNSPLHF. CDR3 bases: TGCGCCAGCAGCCAAGATTTCGGGGGGAATAATTCACCCCTCCACTTT.